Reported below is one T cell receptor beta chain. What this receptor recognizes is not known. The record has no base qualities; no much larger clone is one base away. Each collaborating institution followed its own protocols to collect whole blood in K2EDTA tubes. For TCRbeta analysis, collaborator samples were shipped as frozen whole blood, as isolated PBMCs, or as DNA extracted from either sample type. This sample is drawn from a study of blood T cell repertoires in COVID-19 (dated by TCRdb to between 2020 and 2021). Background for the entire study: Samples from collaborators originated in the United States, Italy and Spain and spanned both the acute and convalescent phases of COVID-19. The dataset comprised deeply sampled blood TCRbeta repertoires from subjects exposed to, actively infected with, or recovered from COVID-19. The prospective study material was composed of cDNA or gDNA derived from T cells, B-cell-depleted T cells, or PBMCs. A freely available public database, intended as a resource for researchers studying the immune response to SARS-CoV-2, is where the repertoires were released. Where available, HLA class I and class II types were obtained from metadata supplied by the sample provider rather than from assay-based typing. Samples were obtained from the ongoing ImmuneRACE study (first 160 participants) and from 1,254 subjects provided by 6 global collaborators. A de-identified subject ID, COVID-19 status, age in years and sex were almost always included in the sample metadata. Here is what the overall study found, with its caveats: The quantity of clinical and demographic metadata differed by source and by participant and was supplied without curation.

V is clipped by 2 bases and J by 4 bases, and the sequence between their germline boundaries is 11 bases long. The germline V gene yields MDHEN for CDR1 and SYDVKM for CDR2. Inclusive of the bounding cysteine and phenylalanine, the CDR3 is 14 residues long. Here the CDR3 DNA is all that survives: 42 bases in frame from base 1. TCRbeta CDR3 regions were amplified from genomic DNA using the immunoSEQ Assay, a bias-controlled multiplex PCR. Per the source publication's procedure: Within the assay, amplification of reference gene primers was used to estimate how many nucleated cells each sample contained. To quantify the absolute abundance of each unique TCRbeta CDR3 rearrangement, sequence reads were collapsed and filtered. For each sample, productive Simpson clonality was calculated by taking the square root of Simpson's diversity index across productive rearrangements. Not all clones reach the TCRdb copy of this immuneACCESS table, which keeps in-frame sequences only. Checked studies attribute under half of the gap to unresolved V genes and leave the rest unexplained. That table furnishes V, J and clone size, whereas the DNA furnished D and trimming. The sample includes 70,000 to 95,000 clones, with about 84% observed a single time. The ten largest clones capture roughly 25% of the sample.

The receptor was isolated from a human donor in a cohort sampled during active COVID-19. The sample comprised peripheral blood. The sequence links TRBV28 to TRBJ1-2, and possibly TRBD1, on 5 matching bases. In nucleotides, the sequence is TGTGCCAGCAGTTTAGGAGGGGAGGGCTATGGCTACACCTTC. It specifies CASSLGGEGYGYTF.